The text below deals with one TCR beta chain. The data were obtained in a study of T cell changes during pregnancy in multiple sclerosis. The CDR3 extends over 14 amino acids. The ends were cut back, 8 bases at V and 5 bases at J, with 19 bases in the middle. Germline loops: CDR1 WSHSY, CDR2 SAAADI. Sequencing was performed with immunoSEQ multiplex PCR; in TCRdb, only in-frame clones are kept and a portion is missing. The sample holds approximately 70,000 clones, roughly 90% seen once. The source of this sequence is a female donor in good health, enrolled as a control in a pregnancy study. The sequences come from peripheral blood, collected in the first trimester of pregnancy. The rearrangement joins TRBV10-2 to TRBJ2-7, with D possibly matching TRBD1 (6 bases). The CDR3 sequence is CASSLTGPVDEQYF. The CDR3 DNA is TGCGCCAGCTCGCTGACAGGTCCCGTGGACGAGCAGTACTTC.